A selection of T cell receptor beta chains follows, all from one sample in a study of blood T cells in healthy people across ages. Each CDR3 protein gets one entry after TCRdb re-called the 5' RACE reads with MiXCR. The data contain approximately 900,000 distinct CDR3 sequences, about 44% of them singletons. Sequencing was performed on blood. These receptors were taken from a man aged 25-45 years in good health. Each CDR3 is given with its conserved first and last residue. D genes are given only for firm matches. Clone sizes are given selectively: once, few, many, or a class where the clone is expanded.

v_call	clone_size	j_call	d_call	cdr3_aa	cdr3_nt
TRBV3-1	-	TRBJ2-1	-	CASSQDGGGSEQFF	TGTGCCAGCAGCCAAGACGGCGGGGGCAGTGAGCAGTTCTTC
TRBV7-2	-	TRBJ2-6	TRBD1	CASSSQPGQRSGANVLTF	TGTGCCAGCAGTTCTCAACCGGGACAGAGGTCTGGGGCCAACGTCCTGACTTTC
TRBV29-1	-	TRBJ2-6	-	CSVDGHSGANVLTF	TGCAGCGTTGATGGGCACTCTGGGGCCAACGTCCTGACTTTC
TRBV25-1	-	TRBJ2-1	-	CASSELGLWQFF	TGTGCCAGCAGTGAACTCGGACTTTGGCAGTTCTTC
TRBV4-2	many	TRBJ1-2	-	CASSQDSGCGYTF	TGTGCCAGCAGCCAAGACTCAGGGTGTGGCTACACCTTC
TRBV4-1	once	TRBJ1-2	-	CASSQEGRRSYGYTF	TGCGCCAGCAGCCAAGAGGGCCGTCGTAGCTATGGCTACACCTTC
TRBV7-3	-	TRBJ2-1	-	CASSLNDHNEQFF	TGTGCCAGCAGCTTAAACGACCACAATGAGCAGTTCTTC
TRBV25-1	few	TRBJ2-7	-	CASSEVGQNEQYF	TGTGCCAGCAGTGAGGTCGGGCAGAACGAGCAGTACTTC
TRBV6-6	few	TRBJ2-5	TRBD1	CASSYTRDSETQYF	TGTGCCAGCAGTTACACTCGGGACAGTGAGACCCAGTACTTC
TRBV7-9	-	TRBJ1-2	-	CASSSQSFAYGYTF	TGTGCCAGCAGCTCACAGTCCTTCGCCTATGGCTACACCTTC
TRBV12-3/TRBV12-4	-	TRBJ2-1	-	CASSPYHREVQFF	TGTGCCAGCAGTCCCTATCACAGGGAGGTCCAGTTCTTC
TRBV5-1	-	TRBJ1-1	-	CASSLLVENTEAFF	TGCGCCAGCAGCTTGCTTGTTGAGAACACTGAAGCTTTCTTT
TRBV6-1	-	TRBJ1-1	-	CASSEFQELAEAFF	TGTGCCAGCAGTGAATTTCAGGAATTGGCTGAAGCTTTCTTT
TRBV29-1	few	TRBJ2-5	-	CSVEVNQGGTQYF	TGCAGCGTTGAAGTTAATCAGGGAGGGACCCAGTACTTC
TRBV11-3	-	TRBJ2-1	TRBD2	CASSLLAGANEQFF	TGTGCCAGCAGCTTACTAGCGGGAGCCAATGAGCAGTTCTTC
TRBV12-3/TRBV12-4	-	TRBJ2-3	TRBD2	CASSDPLGGSYTQYF	TGTGCCAGCAGTGACCCTCTGGGGGGGAGCTATACGCAGTATTTT
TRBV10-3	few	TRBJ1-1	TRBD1	CAINPTGGGGAFF	TGTGCCATCAACCCGACAGGGGGTGGTGGAGCTTTCTTT
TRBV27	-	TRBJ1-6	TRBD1	CASSRDREVGSPLHF	TGTGCCAGCAGTCGGGACAGGGAGGTTGGTTCACCCCTCCACTTT
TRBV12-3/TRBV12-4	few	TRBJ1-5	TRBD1	CASSYRGRVRNQPQHF	TGTGCCAGCAGTTACAGGGGAAGGGTGAGGAATCAGCCCCAGCATTTT
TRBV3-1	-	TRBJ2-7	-	CASSQNPTSSTQYF	TGTGCCAGCAGTCAGAATCCCACTAGCAGCACCCAGTACTTC